These 3 T cell receptor beta chains were all obtained from the same sample, sequenced in a study of blood T cell repertoires in COVID-19. Method: immunoSEQ multiplex PCR; TCRdb's copy keeps in-frame clones and lacks some. This repertoire shows under 200,000 clones, more than 75% found once; its top ten account for approximately 2.4%. Sequencing was performed on peripheral blood. The origin of the receptors is a man aged 18 to 29 with acute or convalescent COVID-19.

V and J are TRBV19 and TRBJ2-5, with 10 bases matching TRBD1. The V and J ends lost 0 bases and 0 bases, in that order; junction bases with no gene match: 4. The CDR3 runs to 17 residues. Germline loops: CDR1 LNHDA, CDR2 SQIVND (reference sequence). CDR3 sequence: CASSIDPGQGDQETQYF. The CDR3 region has the DNA TGTGCCAGTAGTATAGATCCCGGACAGGGGGACCAAGAGACCCAGTACTTC.

The chain uses TRBV9 and TRBJ1-1, with no clear D. Germline-derived CDR1 and CDR2 are SGDLS and YYNGEE. Deletions cut 3 bases from V and 1 base from J, with 13 bases between. The CDR3 sequence is 15 residues long. CDR3 DNA sequence: TGTGCCAGCAGCGCTTATGGAGAGGGGAACACTGAAGCTTTCTTT. Its translation: CASSAYGEGNTEAFF. The variable domain in full, with the rest retrieved from reference TRBV9 and TRBJ1-1, is DSGVTQTPKHLITATGQRVTLRCSPRSGDLSVYWYQQSLDQGLQFLIQYYNGEERAKGNILERFSAQQFPDLHSELNLSSLELGDSALYFCASSAYGEGNTEAFFGQGTRLTVV.

This chain joins TRBV27 and TRBJ2-3, with 8 bases fitting TRBD2. CDR1 MNHEY and CDR2 SMNVEV come from the germline V gene (reference sequence). This CDR3 region has 15 residues. V lost 6 bases to trimming and J lost 3 bases; unmatched junction nucleotides: 8. CDR3 protein: CASSQGLDGTDTQYF. In DNA form, the CDR3 reads TGTGCCAGCAGCCAGGGACTAGACGGGACAGATACGCAGTATTTT.